This entry lists 23 T cell receptor beta chains sequenced from one sample in a study of early T cells in non-severe SARS-CoV-2 infection. MiXCR, applied by TCRdb to the 5' RACE reads, yields one record per CDR3 protein. This table holds 60,000 to 75,000 distinct CDR3 sequences, roughly 11% found once. The sample consisted of whole blood, taken at baseline. The receptor source for this set is an adult who was a healthcare worker with PCR-confirmed SARS-CoV-2 infection or an uninfected control (not recorded which).

This clonotype has a count of ten or more. The CDR3 DNA follows: TGTGCCAGCAGGGATAACACAGATACGCAGTATTTT. Its translation: CASRDNTDTQYF. This sequence joins TRBV2 and TRBJ2-3, with no clear D. Germline lookup yields CDR1 SNHLY and CDR2 FYNNEI. Trimming removed 6 bases from V and 2 bases from J, with 6 bases in between. The CDR3 runs 12 residues.

This chain uses TRBV20-1 with TRBJ2-1; 7 bases agree with TRBD2. The ends lost 0 bases at V and 2 bases at J; junction bases unmatched: 4. There are 15 residues in the CDR3. Germline CDR1 DFQATT, CDR2 SNEGSKA (reference sequence). CDR3: CSARDQSGAYNEQFF. The CDR3 coding sequence is TGCAGTGCTAGAGATCAGAGCGGGGCCTACAATGAGCAGTTCTTC.

This clonotype has a count of ten or more. V is TRBV7-2 and J is TRBJ2-1, with TRBD2 identical over 8 bases. V dropped 1 base and J dropped 8; count of bases not matched to a gene: 10. The CDR3 extends over 16 amino acids. Germline loops: CDR1 SGHTA, CDR2 FQGNSA. CDR3 loop: CASSLGRLAGWYEQFF. The CDR3 DNA follows: TGTGCCAGCAGCTTAGGCCGGCTAGCGGGCTGGTATGAGCAGTTCTTC.

This clonotype was seen only once. The chain carries TRBV20-1 and TRBJ2-5; the D gene is possibly TRBD1 (6 bases). The CDR3 contains 14 residues. Between the trimmed V and J ends, which lost 2 bases and 2 bases, there was a span of 12 bases. Germline-derived CDR1 and CDR2 are DFQATT and SNEGSKA (reference sequence). CDR3: CSARPGQPQETQYF. The DNA for the CDR3 is TGCAGTGCTAGACCAGGACAGCCGCAAGAGACCCAGTACTTC.

This clonotype was counted between two and nine times. The chain is built from TRBV19 and TRBJ2-7; either TRBD1 or TRBD2 may supply D (6 bases each). The CDR3 contains 15 residues. V was trimmed by 4 bases and J by 6 bases, leaving 19 bases between them. CDR1 LNHDA and CDR2 SQIVND come from the germline V gene (reference sequence). CDR3 sequence: CASSKGGMRGFEQYF. DNA for the CDR3: TGTGCCAGTAGTAAGGGGGGAATGCGTGGTTTCGAGCAGTACTTC.

This chain links TRBV6-4 with TRBJ2-1; 8 nucleotides match TRBD2. This CDR3 is built from 18 residues. V shed 4 bases and J 0 bases; nucleotides not matched to a gene: 11. CDR1 is MRHNA, CDR2 SNTAGT, per germline. CDR3 in DNA: TGTGCCAGCAGTGCCCCACCCGCGGGGGGAAGCTCCTACAATGAGCAGTTCTTC. It translates to CASSAPPAGGSSYNEQFF.

The table lists this clonotype with a few counts. The chain recombines TRBV29-1 with TRBJ2-3, with TRBD1 matching over 9 bases. This CDR3 has 14 amino acids. CDR1 SQVTM and CDR2 ANQGSEA come from the germline V gene. V was clipped by 4 bases and J by 0 bases; unmatched bases: 2. The CDR3 reads CSVVGTGSTDTQYF. CDR3 coding DNA: TGCAGCGTTGTGGGGACAGGGAGCACAGATACGCAGTATTTT.

This clonotype was observed a handful of times. CDR3 nucleotide sequence: TGCGCCAGCAGCTTCGTAAGGTGGGGTCTGGGGCTCCCACGAGTCGAGCAGTACTTC. It is translated as CASSFVRWGLGLPRVEQYF. The chain employs TRBV5-1 and TRBJ2-7; TRBD1 might be the D (5 bases). The length of the CDR3 is 19 residues. The V gene's germline CDR1 is SGHRS and CDR2 YFSETQ. The V end was cut by 2 bases, the J end by 6 bases, with 30 bases between. The whole variable domain, remainder taken from reference TRBV5-1 and TRBJ2-7, is KAGVTQTPRYLIKTRGQQVTLSCSPISGHRSVSWYQQTPGQGLQFLFEYFSETQRNKGNFPGRFSGRQFSNSRSEMNVSTLELGDSALYLCASSFVRWGLGLPRVEQYFGPGTRLTVT.

DNA of the CDR3: TGTGCCTGGAGTGGGACTAGGGACATTCAGTACTTC. It translates to CAWSGTRDIQYF. The V and J genes are TRBV30 and TRBJ2-4, with 7 bases identical to TRBD2. After removal of 1 base from V and 8 bases from J, the junction contained 2 bases not matched to a gene. CDR3 size: 12 residues. Germline V gives CDR1 GTSNPN, CDR2 SVGIG (reference sequence).

There are many counts of this clonotype. The chain joins TRBV29-1 to TRBJ1-2; D is uncertain. The V end lost 8 bases, the J end lost 1 base, and 8 bases lay between the germline ends. The CDR3 runs to 11 residues. Per germline, CDR1 SQVTM and CDR2 ANQGSEA. The CDR3 DNA is TGCAGCATAGACTTTAACTATGGCTACACCTTC. This encodes CSIDFNYGYTF.

As regards this clonotype: Without the conserved terminal phenylalanine or tryptophan, this CDR3 likely stems from a read error. The limits of the CDR3 on the DNA are not certain, so only TCRdb's listed CDR3 is given. V is TRBV29-1 and J is TRBJ2-5; TRBD2, the table's D call, lacks a check against the DNA. The CDR3 has 8 residues if both end residues are counted. CDR1 and CDR2 (germline): SQVTM, ANQGSEA. The CDR3 loop reads CSVDRLEV.

The chain recombines TRBV15 with TRBJ2-4; 7 bases match TRBD1. Trimming took 5 bases from V and 4 from J; bases not matched to a gene: 8. This CDR3 contains 15 residues. Germline CDR1 reads LNHNV; CDR2 reads YYDKDF (reference sequence). The CDR3 DNA reads TGTGCCACCAGCGGAACCGGGACAGTGAAAAACATTCAGTACTTC. It codes for CATSGTGTVKNIQYF. The whole variable domain, remainder taken from reference TRBV15 and TRBJ2-4, is DAMVIQNPRYQVTQFGKPVTLSCSQTLNHNVMYWYQQKSSQAPKLLFHYYDKDFNNEADTPDNFQSRRPNTSFCFLDIRSPGLGDTAMYLCATSGTGTVKNIQYFGAGTRLSVL.

The chain carries TRBV29-1 and TRBJ2-7; tentatively, D is TRBD2 (5 bases). Germline lookup yields CDR1 SQVTM and CDR2 ANQGSEA. V was clipped by 7 bases and J by 0 bases, with 7 bases between them. The CDR3 extends over 11 amino acids. The CDR3 DNA reads as TGCAGCGCCCGGGGCTCCTACGAGCAGTACTTC. Protein: CSARGSYEQYF.

This clonotype came up a few times. V is TRBV18 and J is TRBJ2-2; D gene uncertain. The CDR3 has 14 amino acids. Germline assignment: CDR1 KGHSH and CDR2 LQKENI. Trimming cost V 1 base and J 1 base, with 4 bases left between them. CDR3 nucleotides: TGTGCCAGCTCACCACACGGGAACACCGGGGAGCTGTTTTTT. Translating it yields CASSPHGNTGELFF.

This clonotype has at least ten counts. The chain links TRBV19 to TRBJ2-5, with 7 bases that match TRBD1. Germline CDR1 and CDR2: LNHDA and SQIVND (reference sequence). The CDR3 is 13 amino acids. V lost 6 bases and J lost 2; bases outside the gene matches: 3. CDR3 nucleotide sequence: TGTGCCAGTAGACCGACAGGGCAAGAGACCCAGTACTTC. Protein product: CASRPTGQETQYF. Full variable domain (rest looked up from reference TRBV19 and TRBJ2-5): DGGITQSPKYLFRKEGQNVTLSCEQNLNHDAMYWYRQDPGQGLRLIYYSQIVNDFQKGDIAEGYSVSREKKESFPLTVTSAQKNPTAFYLCASRPTGQETQYFGPGTRLLVL.

In this sample, this clonotype turned up many times. This sequence joins TRBV7-9 and TRBJ2-1; D is undetermined. The CDR3 is made up of 17 amino acids. Looked up from germline, CDR1 is SEHNR and CDR2 is FQNEAQ (reference sequence). V gave up 5 bases and J gave up 0 bases, with 17 bases separating them. CDR3 in DNA: TGTGCCAGCAGCCTGACCCCGAAGCTGAGCTCCTACAATGAGCAGTTCTTC. It is translated as CASSLTPKLSSYNEQFF.

This chain connects TRBV6-5 to TRBJ2-7, with D perhaps assigned TRBD1 or TRBD2 (5 bases each). V dropped 5 bases and J dropped 7 bases, with 12 bases sitting between them. The germline V gene has CDR1 MNHEY and CDR2 SVGAGI. The CDR3 contains 12 residues. This chain's CDR3 is CASSRAGGEQYF. The CDR3 DNA is TGTGCCAGCAGTCGTGCTGGGGGTGAGCAGTACTTC.

Only a few counts were recorded for this clonotype. The chain joins TRBV9 to TRBJ2-7; D gene unclear. Germline V CDR1 and CDR2: SGDLS, YYNGEE. The CDR3 totals 13 residues. Trimming shortened V by 2 bases and J by 5 bases, and 11 bases separated the two germline ends. CDR3 in amino acids: CASSVGVSNEQYF. The CDR3, as DNA: TGTGCCAGCAGCGTTGGGGTTTCAAACGAGCAGTACTTC.

In its sample, this clonotype was seen a few times. J is TRBJ2-1 and V is TRBV19; D is tentatively TRBD1 or TRBD2 (5 bases each). The CDR3 runs 17 residues. The germline V gene has CDR1 LNHDA and CDR2 SQIVND (reference sequence). Trimming removed 2 bases from V and 5 bases from J, with 19 bases in between. The CDR3 sequence is CASSILFVGEKDNEQFF. DNA of the CDR3: TGTGCCAGTAGTATATTGTTCGTGGGGGAAAAGGACAATGAGCAGTTCTTC.

This clonotype was found many times. The chain combines TRBV7-3 with TRBJ2-1; the match to TRBD1 covers 10 bases. The CDR3 length is 14 residues. From germline, CDR1 is SGHTA and CDR2 FQGTGA. Unmatched junction bases numbered 5, after V lost 6 bases and J lost 6 bases. CDR3 bases: TGTGCCAGCAGGCCGGGACAGGGGAGCAATGAGCAGTTCTTC. Translated: CASRPGQGSNEQFF.

The V call is TRBV6-6, the J call TRBJ1-6; no clear D. The CDR3 spans 15 residues. The V gene lost 0 bases and the J gene lost 5 bases, with 8 bases spanning the gap. Germline lookup yields CDR1 MNHNY and CDR2 SVGAGI (reference sequence). The chain's CDR3 is CASSYSGLHNSPLHF. In DNA, the CDR3 is TGTGCCAGCAGTTACTCTGGGTTGCATAATTCACCCCTCCACTTT.

This clonotype was counted at least ten times. The gene calls are TRBV5-1 and TRBJ1-4; possible D gene TRBD1, 6 bases. The CDR3 has 15 residues. Per germline, CDR1 SGHRS and CDR2 YFSETQ. With 5 bases removed from V and 7 bases from J, the gap between germline ends came to 18 bases. The CDR3 loop reads CASSLGRTVGEKLFF. The CDR3 DNA follows: TGCGCCAGCAGTCTGGGGCGGACAGTCGGTGAAAAACTGTTTTTT.

In this sample, this clonotype turned up once. The DNA for the CDR3 is TGCAGCGTTGGTGGGGGCATGAACACTGAAGCTTTCTTT. This encodes CSVGGGMNTEAFF. The chain recombines TRBV29-1 with TRBJ1-1, with a weak D call TRBD1 (6 bases). In germline, CDR1 is SQVTM, CDR2 ANQGSEA. The CDR3 consists of 13 residues. V lost 4 bases and J lost 0, with 9 bases in between.